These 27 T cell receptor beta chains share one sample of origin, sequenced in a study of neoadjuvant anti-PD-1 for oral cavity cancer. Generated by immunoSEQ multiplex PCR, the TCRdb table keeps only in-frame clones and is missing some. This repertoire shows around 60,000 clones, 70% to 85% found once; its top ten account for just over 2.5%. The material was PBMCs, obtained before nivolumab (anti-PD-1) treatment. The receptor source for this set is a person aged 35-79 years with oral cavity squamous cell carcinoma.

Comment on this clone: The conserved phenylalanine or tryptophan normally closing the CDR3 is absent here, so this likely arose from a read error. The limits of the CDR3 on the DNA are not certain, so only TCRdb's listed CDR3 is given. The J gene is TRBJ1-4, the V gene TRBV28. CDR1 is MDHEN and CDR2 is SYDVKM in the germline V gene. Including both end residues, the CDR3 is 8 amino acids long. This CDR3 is CASSPDPV.

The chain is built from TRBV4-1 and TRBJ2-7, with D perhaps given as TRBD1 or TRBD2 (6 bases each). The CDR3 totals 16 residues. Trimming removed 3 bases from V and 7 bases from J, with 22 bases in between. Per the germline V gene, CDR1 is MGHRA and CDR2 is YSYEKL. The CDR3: CASSHPRRDTMPEQYF. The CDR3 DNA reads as TGCGCCAGCAGCCATCCTAGGAGGGACACCATGCCGGAGCAGTACTTC.

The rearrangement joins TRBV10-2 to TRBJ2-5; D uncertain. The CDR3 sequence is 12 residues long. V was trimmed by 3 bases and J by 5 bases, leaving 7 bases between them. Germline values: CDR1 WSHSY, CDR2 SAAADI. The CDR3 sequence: CASSDPLETQYF. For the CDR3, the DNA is TGCGCCAGCAGTGACCCCCTGGAGACCCAGTACTTC.

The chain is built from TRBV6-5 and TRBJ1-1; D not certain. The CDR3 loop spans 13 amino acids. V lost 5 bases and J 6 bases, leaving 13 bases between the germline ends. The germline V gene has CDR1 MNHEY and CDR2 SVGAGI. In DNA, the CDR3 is TGTGCCAGCAGTCTTCATTCTTCACCTGAAGCTTTCTTT. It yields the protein CASSLHSSPEAFF.

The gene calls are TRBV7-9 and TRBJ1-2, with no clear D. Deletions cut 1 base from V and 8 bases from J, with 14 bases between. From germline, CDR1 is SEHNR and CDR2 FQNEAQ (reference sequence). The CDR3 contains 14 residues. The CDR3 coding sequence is TGTGCCAGCAGCTTAGGGGCGGATAAGAGAGGCTACACCTTC. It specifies CASSLGADKRGYTF. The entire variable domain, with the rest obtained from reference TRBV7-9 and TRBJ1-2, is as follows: DTGVSQNPRHKITKRGQNVTFRCDPISEHNRLYWYRQTLGQGPEFLTYFQNEAQLEKSRLLSDRFSAERPKGSFSTLEIQRTEQGDSAMYLCASSLGADKRGYTFGSGTRLTVV.

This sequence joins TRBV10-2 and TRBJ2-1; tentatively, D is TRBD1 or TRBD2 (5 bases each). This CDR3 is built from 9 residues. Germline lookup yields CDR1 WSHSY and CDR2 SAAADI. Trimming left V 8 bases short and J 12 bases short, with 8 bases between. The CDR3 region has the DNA TGCGCCAGCGGGGGTGTGCAGTTCTTC. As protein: CASGGVQFF.

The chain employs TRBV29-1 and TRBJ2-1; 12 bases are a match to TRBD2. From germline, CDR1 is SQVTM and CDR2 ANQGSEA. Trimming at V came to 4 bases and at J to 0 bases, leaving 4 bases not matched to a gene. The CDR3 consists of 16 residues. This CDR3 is CSVVLAGGSSYNEQFF. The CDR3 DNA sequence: TGCAGCGTTGTTCTAGCGGGAGGGAGCTCCTACAATGAGCAGTTCTTC.

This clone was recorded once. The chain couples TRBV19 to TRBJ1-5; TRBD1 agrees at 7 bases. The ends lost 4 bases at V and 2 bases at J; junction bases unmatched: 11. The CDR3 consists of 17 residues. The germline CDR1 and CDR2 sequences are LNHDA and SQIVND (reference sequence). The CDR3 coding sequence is TGTGCCAGTAGTACGAGACAGGGTAGGTTAGGCAATCAGCCCCAGCATTTT. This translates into CASSTRQGRLGNQPQHF.

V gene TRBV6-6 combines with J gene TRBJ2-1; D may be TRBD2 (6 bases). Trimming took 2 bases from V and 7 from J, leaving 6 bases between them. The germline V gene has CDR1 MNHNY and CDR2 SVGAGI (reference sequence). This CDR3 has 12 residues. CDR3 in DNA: TGTGCCAGCAGTTACGCGGGGAATGAGCAGTTCTTC. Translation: CASSYAGNEQFF.

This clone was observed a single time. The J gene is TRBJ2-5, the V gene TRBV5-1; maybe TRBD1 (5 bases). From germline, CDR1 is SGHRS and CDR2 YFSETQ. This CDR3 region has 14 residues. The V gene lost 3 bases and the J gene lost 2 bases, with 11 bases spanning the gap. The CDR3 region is CASSSGHVQETQYF. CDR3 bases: TGCGCCAGCAGCTCCGGACATGTACAAGAGACCCAGTACTTC.

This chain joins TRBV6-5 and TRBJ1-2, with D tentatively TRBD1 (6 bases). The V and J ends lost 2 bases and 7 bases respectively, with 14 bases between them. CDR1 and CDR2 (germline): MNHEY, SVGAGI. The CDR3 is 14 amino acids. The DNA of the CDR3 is TGTGCCAGCAGTTACGGGCAGGGGATACTTGGCTACACCTTC. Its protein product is CASSYGQGILGYTF.

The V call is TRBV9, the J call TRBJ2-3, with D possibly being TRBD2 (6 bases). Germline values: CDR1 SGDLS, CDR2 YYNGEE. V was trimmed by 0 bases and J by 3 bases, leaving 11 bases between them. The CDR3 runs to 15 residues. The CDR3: CASSVEGLSTDTQYF. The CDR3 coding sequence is TGTGCCAGCAGCGTAGAAGGACTATCTACAGATACGCAGTATTTT.

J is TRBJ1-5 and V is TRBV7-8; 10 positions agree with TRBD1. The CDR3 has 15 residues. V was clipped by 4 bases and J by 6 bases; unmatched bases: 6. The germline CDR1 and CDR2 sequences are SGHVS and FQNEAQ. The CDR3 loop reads CASSSRQGAGQPQHF. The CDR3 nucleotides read TGTGCCAGCAGCTCTCGACAGGGGGCTGGTCAGCCCCAGCATTTT.

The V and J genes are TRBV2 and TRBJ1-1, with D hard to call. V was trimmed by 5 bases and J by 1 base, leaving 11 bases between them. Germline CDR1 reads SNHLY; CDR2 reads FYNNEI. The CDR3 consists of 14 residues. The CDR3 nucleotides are TGTGCCAGCAGTTCCTCCGAAGGGAACACTGAAGCTTTCTTT. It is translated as CASSSSEGNTEAFF.

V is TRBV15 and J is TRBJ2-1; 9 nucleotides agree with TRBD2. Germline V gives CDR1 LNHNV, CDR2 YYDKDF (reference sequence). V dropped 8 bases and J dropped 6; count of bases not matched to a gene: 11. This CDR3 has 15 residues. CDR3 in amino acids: CATSYSREGGNEQFF. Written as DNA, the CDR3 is TGTGCCACCTCCTACTCGCGGGAGGGGGGCAATGAGCAGTTCTTC.

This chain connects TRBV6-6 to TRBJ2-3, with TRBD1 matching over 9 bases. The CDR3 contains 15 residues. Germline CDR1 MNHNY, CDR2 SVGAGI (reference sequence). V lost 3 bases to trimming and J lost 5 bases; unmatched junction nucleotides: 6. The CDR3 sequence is CASSYLTGGGDTQYF. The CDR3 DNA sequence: TGTGCCAGCAGTTATCTGACAGGGGGGGGAGATACGCAGTATTTT.

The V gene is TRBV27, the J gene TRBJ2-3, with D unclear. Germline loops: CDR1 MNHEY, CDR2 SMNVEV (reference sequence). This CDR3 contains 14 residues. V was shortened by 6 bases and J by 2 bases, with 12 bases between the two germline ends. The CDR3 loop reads CASRNWEVTDTQYF. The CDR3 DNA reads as TGTGCCAGCAGAAACTGGGAAGTCACAGATACGCAGTATTTT.

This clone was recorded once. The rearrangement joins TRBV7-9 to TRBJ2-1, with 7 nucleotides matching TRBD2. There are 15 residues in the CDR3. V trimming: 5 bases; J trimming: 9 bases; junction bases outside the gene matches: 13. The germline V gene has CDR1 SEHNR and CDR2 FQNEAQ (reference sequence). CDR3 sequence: CASSPVGRERLEQFF. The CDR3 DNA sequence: TGTGCCAGCAGCCCAGTTGGGCGGGAGAGGCTTGAGCAGTTCTTC.

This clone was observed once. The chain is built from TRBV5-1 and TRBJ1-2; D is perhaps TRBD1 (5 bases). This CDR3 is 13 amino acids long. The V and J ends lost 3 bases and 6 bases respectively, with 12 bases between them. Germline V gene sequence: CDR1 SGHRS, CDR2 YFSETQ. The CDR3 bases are TGCGCCAGCAGCTCTACCTGGGGGGATGGCTACACCTTC. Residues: CASSSTWGDGYTF.

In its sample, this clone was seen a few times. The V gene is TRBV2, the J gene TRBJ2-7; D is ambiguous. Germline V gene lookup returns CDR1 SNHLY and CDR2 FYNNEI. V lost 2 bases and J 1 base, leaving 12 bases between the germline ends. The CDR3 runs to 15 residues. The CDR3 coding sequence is TGTGCCAGCAGTGAATTGGCCACTCGATCCTACGAGCAGTACTTC. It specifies CASSELATRSYEQYF.

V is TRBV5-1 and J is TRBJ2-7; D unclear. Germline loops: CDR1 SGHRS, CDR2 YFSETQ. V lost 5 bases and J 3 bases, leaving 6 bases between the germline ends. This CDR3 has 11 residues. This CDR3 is CASRRHYEQYF. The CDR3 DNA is TGCGCCAGCAGACGCCACTACGAGCAGTACTTC.

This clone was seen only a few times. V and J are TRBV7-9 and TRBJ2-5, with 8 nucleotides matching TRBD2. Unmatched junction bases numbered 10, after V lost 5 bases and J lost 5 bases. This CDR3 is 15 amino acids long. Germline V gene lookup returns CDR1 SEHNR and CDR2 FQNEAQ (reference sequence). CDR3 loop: CASSPGTRSEETQYF. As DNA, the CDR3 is TGTGCCAGCAGCCCAGGGACTAGATCTGAGGAGACCCAGTACTTC.

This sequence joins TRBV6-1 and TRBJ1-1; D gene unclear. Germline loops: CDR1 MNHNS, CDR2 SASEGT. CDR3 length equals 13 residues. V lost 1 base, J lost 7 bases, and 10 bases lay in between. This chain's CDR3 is CASSEDGGYEAFF. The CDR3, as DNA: TGTGCCAGCAGTGAAGATGGCGGTTATGAAGCTTTCTTT.

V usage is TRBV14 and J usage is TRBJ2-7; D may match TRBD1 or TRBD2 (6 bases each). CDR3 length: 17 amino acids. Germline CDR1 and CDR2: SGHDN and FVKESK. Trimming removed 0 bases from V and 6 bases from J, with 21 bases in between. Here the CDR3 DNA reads TGTGCCAGCAGCCAAGACACCGGGGGCACACAGGGAGCCGAGCAGTACTTC. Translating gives CASSQDTGGTQGAEQYF.

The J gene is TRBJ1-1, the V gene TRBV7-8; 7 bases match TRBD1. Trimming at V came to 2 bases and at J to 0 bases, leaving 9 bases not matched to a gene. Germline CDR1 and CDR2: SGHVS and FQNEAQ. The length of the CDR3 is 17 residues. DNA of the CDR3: TGTGCCAGCAGCTTACGACAGGGAGGCGAATTGAACACTGAAGCTTTCTTT. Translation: CASSLRQGGELNTEAFF. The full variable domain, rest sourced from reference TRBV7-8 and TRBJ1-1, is GAGVSQSPRYKVAKRGQDVALRCDPISGHVSLFWYQQALGQGPEFLTYFQNEAQLDKSGLPSDRFFAERPEGSVSTLKIQRTQQEDSAVYLCASSLRQGGELNTEAFFGQGTRLTVV.

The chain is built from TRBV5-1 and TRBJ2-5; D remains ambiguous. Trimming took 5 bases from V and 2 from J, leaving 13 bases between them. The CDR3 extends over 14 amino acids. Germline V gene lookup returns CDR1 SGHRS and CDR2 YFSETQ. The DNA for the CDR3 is TGCGCCAGCAGTAAGGTACAGACGCAAGAGACCCAGTACTTC. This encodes CASSKVQTQETQYF.

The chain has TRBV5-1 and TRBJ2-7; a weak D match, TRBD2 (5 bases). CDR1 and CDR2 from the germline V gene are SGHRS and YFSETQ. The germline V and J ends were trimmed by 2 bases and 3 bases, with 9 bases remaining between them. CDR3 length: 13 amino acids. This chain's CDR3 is CASSLTGNYEQYF. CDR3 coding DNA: TGCGCCAGCAGCTTAACGGGAAACTACGAGCAGTACTTC.